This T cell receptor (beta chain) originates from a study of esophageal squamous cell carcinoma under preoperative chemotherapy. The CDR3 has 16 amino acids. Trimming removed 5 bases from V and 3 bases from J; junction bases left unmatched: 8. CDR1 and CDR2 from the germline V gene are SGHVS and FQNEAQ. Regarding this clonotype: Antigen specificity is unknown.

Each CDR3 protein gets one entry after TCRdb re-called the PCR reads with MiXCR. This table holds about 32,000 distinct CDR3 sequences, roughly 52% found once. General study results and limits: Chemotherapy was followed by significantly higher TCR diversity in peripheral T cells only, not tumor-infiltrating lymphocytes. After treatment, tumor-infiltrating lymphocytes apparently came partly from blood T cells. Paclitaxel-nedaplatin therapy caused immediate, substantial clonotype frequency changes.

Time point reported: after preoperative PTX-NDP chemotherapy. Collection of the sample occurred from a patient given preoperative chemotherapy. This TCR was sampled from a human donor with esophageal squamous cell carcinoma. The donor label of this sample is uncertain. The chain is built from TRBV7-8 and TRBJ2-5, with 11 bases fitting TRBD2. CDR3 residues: CASSPLSGRAKETQYF. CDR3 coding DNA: TGTGCCAGCAGCCCCCTTAGCGGGAGGGCGAAAGAGACCCAGTACTTC.